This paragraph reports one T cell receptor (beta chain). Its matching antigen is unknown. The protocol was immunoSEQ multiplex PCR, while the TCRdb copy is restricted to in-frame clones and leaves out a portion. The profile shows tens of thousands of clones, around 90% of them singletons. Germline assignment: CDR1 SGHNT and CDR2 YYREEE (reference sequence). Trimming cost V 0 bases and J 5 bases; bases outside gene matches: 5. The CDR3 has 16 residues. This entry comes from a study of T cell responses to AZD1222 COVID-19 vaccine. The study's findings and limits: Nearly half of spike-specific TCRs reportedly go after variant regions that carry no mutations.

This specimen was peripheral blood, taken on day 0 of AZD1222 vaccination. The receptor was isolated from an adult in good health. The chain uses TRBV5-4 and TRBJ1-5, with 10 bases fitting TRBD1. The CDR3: CASSLGGQGPHQPQHF. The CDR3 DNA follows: TGTGCCAGCAGCTTGGGGGGACAGGGGCCTCATCAGCCCCAGCATTTT.